This T cell receptor (beta chain) was sequenced in a study of T cells in Graves' hyperthyroidism and ophthalmopathy. Findings of the study overall: Ophthalmopathy and stable hyperthyroidism were separated by a 13 V-J model.

Note on this clonotype: Its antigen remains unidentified.

The hyperthyroidism was newly diagnosed and had lasted under 2 months; the patients were aged 18 to 65. It was RNA transcripts that yielded the amplified TCR beta CDR3 regions. First-round RT-PCR targeting the TCR CDR3 was performed with the HTBI primer set. TCRdb used MiXCR to reprocess the multiplex PCR reads, holding one entry per CDR3 protein. Among 550,000 to 800,000 distinct CDR3 sequences listed, 15% to 20% were seen once. V trimming: 0 bases; J trimming: 1 base; junction bases outside the gene matches: 5. Germline V gives CDR1 WNHNN, CDR2 SYGVQD (reference sequence). The CDR3 is 16 residues long.

The TCR sequence derives from a man aged 45-65 years with Graves' hyperthyroidism. The chain recombines TRBV10-1 with TRBJ1-1, with 7 bases identical to TRBD1. Input material: blood. The CDR3 bases are TGCGCCAGCAGTGAGTCAATGGCAGGGGGGAACACTGAAGCTTTCTTT. Encoded protein: CASSESMAGGNTEAFF.